The 21 T cell receptor beta chains below were found in one sample sequenced in a study of T cell responses to AZD1222 COVID-19 vaccine. Repertoires were generated with immunoSEQ multiplex PCR, while TCRdb's copy carries only in-frame clones and drops some. The sample consists of some 120,000 clones, about nine tenths of them appearing once. Sequences were derived from peripheral blood, sampled on day 0 of AZD1222 vaccination. These receptors all stem from an adult in good health.

This clone was recorded only once. CDR3 amino acids: CASSFQGILGNQPQHF. In DNA, the CDR3 is TGTGCCAGCAGCTTTCAGGGGATCCTGGGGAATCAGCCCCAGCATTTT. The rearrangement links TRBV5-6 to TRBJ1-5; TRBD1 might be the D (6 bases). Germline CDR1 reads SGHDT; CDR2 reads YYEEEE. CDR3 size: 16 residues. Trimming cost V 2 bases and J 4 bases, with 16 bases left between them.

The V call is TRBV25-1, the J call TRBJ1-2; D unclear. This CDR3 is 11 amino acids long. Between the trimmed V and J ends, which lost 7 bases and 8 bases, there was a span of 11 bases. Germline-derived CDR1 and CDR2 are MGHDK and SYGVNS. As DNA, the CDR3 is TGTGCCAGCACCTTTGGGGAAGGCTACACCTTC. Amino acid sequence: CASTFGEGYTF.

As to this clone: Compared with germline, one end of the junction differs, possibly owing to a read error. The gene calls are TRBV27 and TRBJ1-4; D remains unclear. CDR1 is MNHEY, CDR2 SMNVEV, per germline (reference sequence). This CDR3 has 9 amino acids. CDR3: CASSSPGLF. The CDR3 nucleotides read TGTGCCAGCAGTTCACCCGGGCTTTTT.

V is TRBV30 and J is TRBJ1-5, with a weak D call TRBD1 (5 bases). This CDR3 comprises 15 residues. Trimming took off 0 bases at V and 4 bases at J, with 13 bases between the two ends. CDR1 and CDR2 (germline): GTSNPN, SVGIG (reference sequence). The CDR3 sequence: CAWSVSFWGNQPQHF. The CDR3 DNA reads as TGTGCCTGGAGTGTAAGTTTCTGGGGGAATCAGCCCCAGCATTTT.

The chain is built from TRBV28 and TRBJ1-2; D remains unclear. Per germline, CDR1 MDHEN and CDR2 SYDVKM. This CDR3 has 15 amino acids. Trimming removed 6 bases from V and 4 bases from J, with 18 bases in between. CDR3: CASSLLRTELYGYTF. The CDR3 region has the DNA TGTGCCAGCAGCCTCCTCCGGACGGAACTCTATGGCTACACCTTC.

The chain has TRBV5-1 and TRBJ2-7; the match to TRBD1 covers 7 bases. The junction had 8 bases not matched to a gene; V was cut back by 0 bases and J by 5 bases. The germline V gene has CDR1 SGHRS and CDR2 YFSETQ. This CDR3 comprises 15 residues. The CDR3 DNA sequence: TGCGCCAGCAGCTTGGAGGGCAGGGGGATCAACGAGCAGTACTTC. Translating it yields CASSLEGRGINEQYF.

The V and J genes are TRBV7-9 and TRBJ1-6, with D maybe TRBD1 (6 bases). V lost 7 bases and J lost 7, with 14 bases in between. Per germline, CDR1 SEHNR and CDR2 FQNEAQ (reference sequence). The CDR3 is made up of 14 amino acids. CDR3 region: CASTTGTLNSPLHF. In DNA form, the CDR3 reads TGTGCCAGCACCACAGGGACCTTGAATTCACCCCTCCACTTT.

The V and J genes are TRBV5-1 and TRBJ1-3; 7 positions match TRBD1. The CDR3 extends over 15 amino acids. CDR1 and CDR2 (germline): SGHRS, YFSETQ. Trimming removed 3 bases from V and 2 bases from J; junction bases left unmatched: 5. This CDR3 reads CASSSGTDAGNTIYF. CDR3 nucleotides: TGCGCCAGCAGCTCAGGGACAGACGCTGGAAACACCATATATTTT.

The V call is TRBV5-1, the J call TRBJ2-1, with 9 nucleotides matching TRBD2. Trimming took 0 bases from V and 4 from J; bases not matched to a gene: 8. The CDR3 is 17 amino acids. Germline values: CDR1 SGHRS, CDR2 YFSETQ. CDR3 in amino acids: CASSLGASLAGYNEQFF. CDR3 sequence (DNA): TGCGCCAGCAGCTTGGGGGCTAGCCTAGCGGGGTACAATGAGCAGTTCTTC.

This sequence joins TRBV4-3 and TRBJ2-1, with 10 bases lining up with TRBD2. V trimming: 4 bases; J trimming: 9 bases; junction bases outside the gene matches: 9. The CDR3 is 15 amino acids. CDR1 and CDR2 from the germline V gene are LGHNA and YSLEER. CDR3 coding DNA: TGCGCCAGCAGCCCTAGCGGGAGTAATTTTGGTGAGCAGTTCTTC. It yields the protein CASSPSGSNFGEQFF.

The chain has TRBV7-2 and TRBJ2-7, with 7 bases identical to TRBD1. The CDR3 covers 13 residues. With V trimmed by 5 bases and J by 8 bases, 9 bases remained unmatched. In germline, CDR1 is SGHTA, CDR2 FQGNSA. Written as DNA, the CDR3 is TGTGCCAGCAGCCACACCGGGACAGTCAAGCAGTACTTC. Protein product: CASSHTGTVKQYF.

This chain joins TRBV27 and TRBJ1-2; D is undetermined. There are 13 residues in the CDR3. The V gene's germline CDR1 is MNHEY and CDR2 SMNVEV (reference sequence). Trimming stripped 2 bases from V and 5 bases from J, with 9 bases between. CDR3 sequence reads: CASSLNTLYGYTF. For the CDR3, the DNA is TGTGCCAGCAGTTTAAATACACTATATGGCTACACCTTC.

This rearrangement joins TRBV19 to TRBJ1-6; D unresolved. Germline V gene lookup returns CDR1 LNHDA and CDR2 SQIVND (reference sequence). This CDR3 contains 15 residues. V gave up 3 bases and J gave up 8 bases, with 14 bases separating them. Here the CDR3 DNA reads TGTGCCAGTAGTATCGCCCAATCTGGGGATTCACCCCTCCACTTT. Translation gives CASSIAQSGDSPLHF.

This chain joins TRBV27 and TRBJ2-7; 9 bases fit TRBD1. The J segment lost 1 base and the V segment lost 6 bases, leaving 10 bases of the junction unmatched. The CDR3 runs to 16 residues. Germline assignment: CDR1 MNHEY and CDR2 SMNVEV (reference sequence). In DNA, the CDR3 is TGTGCCAGCAGCCCGGGACAGGGAAGATGGTCCTACGAGCAGTACTTC. It translates to CASSPGQGRWSYEQYF.

This chain uses TRBV9 with TRBJ2-1; D could derive from TRBD1 or TRBD2 (5 bases each). CDR1 and CDR2 from the germline V gene are SGDLS and YYNGEE. Trimming cost V 0 bases and J 1 base, with 11 bases left between them. The CDR3 length is 16 residues. The CDR3 DNA reads TGTGCCAGCAGCGTAGACATCGGGGCTTCCTACAATGAGCAGTTCTTC. Translation: CASSVDIGASYNEQFF.

The rearrangement links TRBV7-2 to TRBJ1-6; TRBD1 is a possible D gene (5 bases). Trimming removed 0 bases from V and 9 bases from J, with 15 bases in between. The CDR3 extends over 16 amino acids. The germline V gene encodes CDR1 SGHTA and CDR2 FQGNSA. CDR3 DNA: TGTGCCAGCAGCTTAGCTGGTACGGGGACTGGTTCACCCCTCCACTTT. This translates into CASSLAGTGTGSPLHF. Full variable domain (missing parts from reference TRBV7-2 and TRBJ1-6): GAGVSQSPSNKVTEKGKDVELRCDPISGHTALYWYRQSLGQGLEFLIYFQGNSAPDKSGLPSDRFSAERTGGSVSTLTIQRTQQEDSAVYLCASSLAGTGTGSPLHFGNGTRLTVT.

The rearrangement uses TRBV2 and TRBJ1-1; D gene unclear. V dropped 7 bases and J dropped 4 bases, with 10 bases sitting between them. The CDR3 totals 12 residues. The V gene's germline CDR1 is SNHLY and CDR2 FYNNEI. The CDR3, as DNA: TGTGCCAGCAAAGAACAGCGCACTGAAGCTTTCTTT. This translates into CASKEQRTEAFF. Full variable domain (remainder filled in from reference TRBV2 and TRBJ1-1): EPEVTQTPSHQVTQMGQEVILRCVPISNHLYFYWYRQILGQKVEFLVSFYNNEISEKSEIFDDQFSVERPDGSNFTLKIRSTKLEDSAMYFCASKEQRTEAFFGQGTRLTVV.

The gene calls are TRBV5-1 and TRBJ2-1, with unresolved D. The CDR3 totals 15 residues. From germline, CDR1 is SGHRS and CDR2 YFSETQ. The V end lost 0 bases, the J end lost 2 bases, and 9 bases lay between the germline ends. CDR3 residues: CASSLEGITYNEQFF. The CDR3 DNA sequence: TGCGCCAGCAGCTTGGAGGGAATTACCTACAATGAGCAGTTCTTC. Supplemented by reference TRBV5-1 and TRBJ2-1, the full variable domain reads KAGVTQTPRYLIKTRGQQVTLSCSPISGHRSVSWYQQTPGQGLQFLFEYFSETQRNKGNFPGRFSGRQFSNSRSEMNVSTLELGDSALYLCASSLEGITYNEQFFGPGTRLTVL.

This clone was seen just once. The rearrangement uses TRBV6-2 or TRBV6-3 and TRBJ1-4, with D possibly being TRBD1 (6 bases). From germline, CDR1 is MNHEY and CDR2 SVGEGT. V lost 2 bases, J lost 2 bases, and 9 bases lay in between. The CDR3 totals 15 residues. The CDR3 sequence: CASSYDRSTNEKLFF. CDR3 DNA: TGTGCCAGCAGTTACGACAGGTCCACTAATGAAAAACTGTTTTTT.

In this sample, this clone turned up once. J is TRBJ2-1 and V is TRBV6-5; 7 nucleotides match TRBD2. There are 14 residues in the CDR3. The J segment lost 7 bases and the V segment lost 6 bases, leaving 9 bases of the junction unmatched. The germline V gene encodes CDR1 MNHEY and CDR2 SVGAGI. Here the CDR3 DNA reads TGTGCCAGCAGCCGAAATAAGGGAGGGAATGAGCAGTTCTTC. It encodes CASSRNKGGNEQFF.

This rearrangement joins TRBV5-6 to TRBJ1-1; unclear D gene. V lost 4 bases and J 0 bases, leaving 13 bases between the germline ends. This CDR3 contains 15 residues. Germline assignment: CDR1 SGHDT and CDR2 YYEEEE. CDR3 region: CASSTPYGMNTEAFF. As DNA, the CDR3 is TGTGCCAGCAGCACCCCTTATGGGATGAACACTGAAGCTTTCTTT.